Here is one T cell receptor beta chain with its context. The authors' processing: Reference gene primers were amplified, and this amplification served to estimate nucleated cell counts. This table comes from immunoSEQ multiplex PCR, and its TCRdb copy is limited to in-frame clones, with some not included. V and J calls and clone size follow that table, whereas D and trimming were derived from the DNA. The sample holds tens of thousands of clones, around 81% seen once. The germline V gene encodes CDR1 LGHDT and CDR2 YNNKEL (reference sequence). The CDR3 totals 13 residues. Deletions cut 3 bases from V and 3 bases from J, with 9 bases between. The data are from a study of blood T cell repertoires in COVID-19. The wider study: The study drew acute and convalescent COVID-19 samples from the United States, Italy and Spain. PBMCs, B-cell-depleted T cells, or T cells provided the cDNA or gDNA that made up the material.

This TCR was recovered from a woman older than 75 with active or convalescent COVID-19. Sequenced material: peripheral blood. J is TRBJ2-7 and V is TRBV3-1 (or the pseudogene TRBV3-2), with D perhaps TRBD2 (6 bases). Written as DNA, the CDR3 is TGTGCCAGCAGCCAGACCGGGGGCTACGAGCAGTACTTC. Protein product: CASSQTGGYEQYF.